This T cell receptor (beta chain) was sequenced during a study of blood T cell repertoires in COVID-19. Across the whole study: In each case, the material was cDNA or gDNA derived from T cells, B-cell-depleted T cells, or PBMCs.

Trimming took 6 bases from V and 7 from J; bases not matched to a gene: 6. CDR1 SNHLY and CDR2 FYNNEI come from the germline V gene. The CDR3 spans 14 residues. Sequencing was performed with immunoSEQ multiplex PCR; in TCRdb, only in-frame clones are kept and a portion is missing. This table has tens of thousands of clones, roughly 85% appearing once. J is TRBJ1-4 and V is TRBV2; 9 nucleotides agree with TRBD1. The source of this sequence is an elderly man with acute or convalescent COVID-19. The specimen was peripheral blood. The CDR3 loop is CASRPGTGTEKLFF. CDR3 DNA: TGTGCCAGCAGGCCCGGGACAGGGACTGAAAAACTGTTTTTT. Supplemented by reference TRBV2 and TRBJ1-4, the full variable domain reads EPEVTQTPSHQVTQMGQEVILRCVPISNHLYFYWYRQILGQKVEFLVSFYNNEISEKSEIFDDQFSVERPDGSNFTLKIRSTKLEDSAMYFCASRPGTGTEKLFFGSGTQLSVL.